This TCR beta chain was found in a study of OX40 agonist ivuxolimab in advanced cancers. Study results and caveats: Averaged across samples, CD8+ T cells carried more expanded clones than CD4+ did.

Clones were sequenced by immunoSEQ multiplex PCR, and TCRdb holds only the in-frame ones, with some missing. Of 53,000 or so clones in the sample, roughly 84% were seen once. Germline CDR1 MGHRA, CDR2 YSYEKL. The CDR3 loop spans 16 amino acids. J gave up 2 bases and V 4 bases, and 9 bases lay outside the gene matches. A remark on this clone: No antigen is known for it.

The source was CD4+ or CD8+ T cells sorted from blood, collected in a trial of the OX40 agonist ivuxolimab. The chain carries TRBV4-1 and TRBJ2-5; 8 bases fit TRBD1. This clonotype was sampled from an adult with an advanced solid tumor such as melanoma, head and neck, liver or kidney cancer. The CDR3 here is CASSPDRGQLQETQYF. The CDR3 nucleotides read TGCGCCAGCAGCCCCGACAGGGGACAACTTCAAGAGACCCAGTACTTC.